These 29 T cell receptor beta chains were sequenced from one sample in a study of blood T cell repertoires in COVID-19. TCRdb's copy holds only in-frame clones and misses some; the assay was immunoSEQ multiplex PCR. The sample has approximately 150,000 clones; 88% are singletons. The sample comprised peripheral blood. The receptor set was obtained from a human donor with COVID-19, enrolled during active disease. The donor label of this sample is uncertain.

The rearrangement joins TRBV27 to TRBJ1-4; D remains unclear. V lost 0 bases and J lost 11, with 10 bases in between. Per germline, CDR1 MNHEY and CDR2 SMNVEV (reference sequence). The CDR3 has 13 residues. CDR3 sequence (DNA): TGTGCCAGCAGTTTATCGGCGGCTTCCAAACTGTTTTTT. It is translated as CASSLSAASKLFF.

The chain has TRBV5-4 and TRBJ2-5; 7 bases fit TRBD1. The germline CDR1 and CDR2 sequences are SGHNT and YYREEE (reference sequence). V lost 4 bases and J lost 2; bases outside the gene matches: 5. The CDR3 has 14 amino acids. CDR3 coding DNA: TGTGCCAGCAGCAAGACAGGGCTACAAGAGACCCAGTACTTC. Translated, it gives CASSKTGLQETQYF.

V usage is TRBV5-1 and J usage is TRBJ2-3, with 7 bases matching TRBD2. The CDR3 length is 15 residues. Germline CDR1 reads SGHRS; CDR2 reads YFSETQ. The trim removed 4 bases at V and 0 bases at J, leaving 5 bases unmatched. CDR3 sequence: CASSPTAGSTDTQYF. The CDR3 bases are TGCGCCAGCAGCCCCACAGCGGGAAGCACAGATACGCAGTATTTT. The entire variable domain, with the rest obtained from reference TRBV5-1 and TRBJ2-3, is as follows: KAGVTQTPRYLIKTRGQQVTLSCSPISGHRSVSWYQQTPGQGLQFLFEYFSETQRNKGNFPGRFSGRQFSNSRSEMNVSTLELGDSALYLCASSPTAGSTDTQYFGPGTRLTVL.

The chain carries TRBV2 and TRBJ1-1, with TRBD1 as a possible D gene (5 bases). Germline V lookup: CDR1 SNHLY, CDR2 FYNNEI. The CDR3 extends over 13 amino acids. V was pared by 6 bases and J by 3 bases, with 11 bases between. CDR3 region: CASRPGLYTEAFF. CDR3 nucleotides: TGTGCCAGCAGGCCAGGGTTATACACTGAAGCTTTCTTT.

As DNA, the CDR3 is TGTGCCAGCAGCTCGGGACTAGCGCCTAACACCGGGGAGCTGTTTTTT. This codes for CASSSGLAPNTGELFF. V usage is TRBV7-6 and J usage is TRBJ2-2; TRBD2 matches at 10 bases. This CDR3 has 16 amino acids. With 4 bases clipped from V and 2 bases from J, the junction kept 4 bases outside the gene matches. CDR1 and CDR2 from the germline V gene are SGHVS and FNYEAQ.

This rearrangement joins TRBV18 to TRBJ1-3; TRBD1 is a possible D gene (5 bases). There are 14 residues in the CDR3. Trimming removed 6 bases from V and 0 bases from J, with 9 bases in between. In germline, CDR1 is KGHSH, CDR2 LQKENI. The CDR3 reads CASSQDSSGNTIYF. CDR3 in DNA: TGTGCCAGCTCTCAAGACAGCTCTGGAAACACCATATATTTT.

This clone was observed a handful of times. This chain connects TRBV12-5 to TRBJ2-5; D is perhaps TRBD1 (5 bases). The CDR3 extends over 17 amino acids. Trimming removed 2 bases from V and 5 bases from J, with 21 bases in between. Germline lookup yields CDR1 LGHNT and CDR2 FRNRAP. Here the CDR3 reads CASGLFLPGYQDETQYF. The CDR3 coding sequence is TGTGCTAGTGGTTTGTTCTTACCAGGGTACCAGGACGAGACCCAGTACTTC.

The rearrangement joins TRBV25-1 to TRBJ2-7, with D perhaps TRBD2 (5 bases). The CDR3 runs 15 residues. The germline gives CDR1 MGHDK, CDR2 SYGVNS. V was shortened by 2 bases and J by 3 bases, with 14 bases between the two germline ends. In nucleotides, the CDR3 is TGTGCCAGCAGTGAAAAGGCGCATGAGGGCTACGAGCAGTACTTC. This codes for CASSEKAHEGYEQYF.

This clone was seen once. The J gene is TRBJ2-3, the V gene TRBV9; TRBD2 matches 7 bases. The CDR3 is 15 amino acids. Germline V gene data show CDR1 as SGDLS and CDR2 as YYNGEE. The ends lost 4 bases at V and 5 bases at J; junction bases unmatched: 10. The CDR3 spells CASSRAGDPIDTQYF. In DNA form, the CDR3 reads TGTGCCAGCAGCAGGGCGGGGGACCCAATAGATACGCAGTATTTT.

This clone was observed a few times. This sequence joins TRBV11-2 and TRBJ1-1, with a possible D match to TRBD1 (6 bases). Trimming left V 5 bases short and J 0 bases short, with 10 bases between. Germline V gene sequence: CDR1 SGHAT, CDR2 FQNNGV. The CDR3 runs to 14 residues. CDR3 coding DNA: TGTGCCAGCAGCACTACAGGGATGAACACTGAAGCTTTCTTT. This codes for CASSTTGMNTEAFF.

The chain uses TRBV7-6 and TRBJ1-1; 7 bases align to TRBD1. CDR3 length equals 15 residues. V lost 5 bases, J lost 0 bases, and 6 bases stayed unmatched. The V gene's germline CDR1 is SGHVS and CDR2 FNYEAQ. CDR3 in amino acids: CASSKTGQVNTEAFF. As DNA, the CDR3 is TGTGCCAGCAGCAAGACTGGACAGGTGAACACTGAAGCTTTCTTT.

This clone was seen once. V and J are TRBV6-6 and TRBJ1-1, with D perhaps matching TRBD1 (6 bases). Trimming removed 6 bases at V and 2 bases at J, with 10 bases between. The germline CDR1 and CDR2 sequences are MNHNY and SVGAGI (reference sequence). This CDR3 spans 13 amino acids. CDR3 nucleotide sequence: TGTGCCAGCAGCCTGACAGGAAACACTGAAGCTTTCTTT. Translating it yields CASSLTGNTEAFF.

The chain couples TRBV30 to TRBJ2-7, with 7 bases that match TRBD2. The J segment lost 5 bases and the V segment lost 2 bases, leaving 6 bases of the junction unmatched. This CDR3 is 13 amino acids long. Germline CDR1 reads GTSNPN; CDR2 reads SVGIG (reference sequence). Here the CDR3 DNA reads TGTGCCTGGAGTTATGGGGGGGAGGACGAGCAGTACTTC. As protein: CAWSYGGEDEQYF.

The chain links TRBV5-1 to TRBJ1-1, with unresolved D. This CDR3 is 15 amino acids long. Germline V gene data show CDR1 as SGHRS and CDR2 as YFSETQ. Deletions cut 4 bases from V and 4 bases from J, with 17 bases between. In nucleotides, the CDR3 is TGCGCCAGCAGCCCCGAGGCCTCTCGGGGCACTGAAGCTTTCTTT. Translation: CASSPEASRGTEAFF.

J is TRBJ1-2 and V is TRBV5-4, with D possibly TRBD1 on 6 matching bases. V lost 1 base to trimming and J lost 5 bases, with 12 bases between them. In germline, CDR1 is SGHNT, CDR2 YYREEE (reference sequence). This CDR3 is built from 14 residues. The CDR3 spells CASSLQLGQYGYTF. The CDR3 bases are TGTGCCAGCAGCTTGCAACTTGGACAGTATGGCTACACCTTC. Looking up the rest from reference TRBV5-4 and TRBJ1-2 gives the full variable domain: ETGVTQSPTHLIKTRGQQVTLRCSSQSGHNTVSWYQQALGQGPQFIFQYYREEENGRGNFPPRFSGLQFPNYSSELNVNALELDDSALYLCASSLQLGQYGYTFGSGTRLTVV.

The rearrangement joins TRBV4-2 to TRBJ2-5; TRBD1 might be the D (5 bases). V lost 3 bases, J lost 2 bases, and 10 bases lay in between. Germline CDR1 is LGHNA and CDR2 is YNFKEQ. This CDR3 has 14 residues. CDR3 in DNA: TGTGCCAGCAGCCAGGGGCAGTATCAAGAGACCCAGTACTTC. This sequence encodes CASSQGQYQETQYF.

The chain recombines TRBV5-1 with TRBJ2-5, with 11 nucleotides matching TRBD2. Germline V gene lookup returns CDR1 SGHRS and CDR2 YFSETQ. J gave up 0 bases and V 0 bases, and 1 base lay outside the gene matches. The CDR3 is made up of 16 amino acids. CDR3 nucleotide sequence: TGCGCCAGCAGCTTGGCGGGACTAGCGGACCAAGAGACCCAGTACTTC. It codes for CASSLAGLADQETQYF.

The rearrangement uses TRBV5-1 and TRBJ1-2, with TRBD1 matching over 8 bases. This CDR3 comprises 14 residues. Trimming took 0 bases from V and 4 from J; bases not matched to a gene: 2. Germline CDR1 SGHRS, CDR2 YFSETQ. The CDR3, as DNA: TGCGCCAGCAGCTTGGCGGACAGGGCCTATGGCTACACCTTC. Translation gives CASSLADRAYGYTF.

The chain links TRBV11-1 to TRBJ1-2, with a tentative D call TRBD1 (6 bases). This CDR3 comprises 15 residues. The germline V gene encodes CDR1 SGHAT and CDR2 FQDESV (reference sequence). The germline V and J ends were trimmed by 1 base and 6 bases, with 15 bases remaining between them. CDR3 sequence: CASSLVEQGRNGYTF. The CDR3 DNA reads TGTGCCAGCAGCTTAGTAGAACAGGGAAGGAATGGCTACACCTTC.

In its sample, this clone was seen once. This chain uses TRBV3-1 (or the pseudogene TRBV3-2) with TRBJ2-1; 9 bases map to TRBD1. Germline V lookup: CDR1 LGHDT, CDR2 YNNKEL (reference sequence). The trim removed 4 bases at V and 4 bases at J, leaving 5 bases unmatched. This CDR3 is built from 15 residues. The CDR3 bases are TGTGCCAGCAGCCGAGGGACAGGGCCGTACAATGAGCAGTTCTTC. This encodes CASSRGTGPYNEQFF.

CDR3 nucleotide sequence: TGTGCCAGCAGTGAACAGGTTAATGAAAAACTGTTTTTT. This sequence encodes CASSEQVNEKLFF. The gene calls are TRBV2 and TRBJ1-4, with D unresolved. Trimming cost V 2 bases and J 4 bases, with 5 bases left between them. The CDR3 extends over 13 amino acids. CDR1 is SNHLY, CDR2 FYNNEI, per germline. Looking up the rest from reference TRBV2 and TRBJ1-4 gives the full variable domain: EPEVTQTPSHQVTQMGQEVILRCVPISNHLYFYWYRQILGQKVEFLVSFYNNEISEKSEIFDDQFSVERPDGSNFTLKIRSTKLEDSAMYFCASSEQVNEKLFFGSGTQLSVL.

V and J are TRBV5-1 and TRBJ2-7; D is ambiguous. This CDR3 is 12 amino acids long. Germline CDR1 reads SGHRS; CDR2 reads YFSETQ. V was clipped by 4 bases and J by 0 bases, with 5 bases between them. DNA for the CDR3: TGCGCCAGCAGCGCGAGCTCCTACGAGCAGTACTTC. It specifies CASSASSYEQYF.

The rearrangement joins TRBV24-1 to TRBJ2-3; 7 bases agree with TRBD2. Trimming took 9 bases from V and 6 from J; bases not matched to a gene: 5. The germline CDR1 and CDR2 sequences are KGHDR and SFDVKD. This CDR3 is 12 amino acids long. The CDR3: CATSKGGDTQYF. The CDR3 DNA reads TGTGCCACCTCGAAGGGAGGGGATACGCAGTATTTT.

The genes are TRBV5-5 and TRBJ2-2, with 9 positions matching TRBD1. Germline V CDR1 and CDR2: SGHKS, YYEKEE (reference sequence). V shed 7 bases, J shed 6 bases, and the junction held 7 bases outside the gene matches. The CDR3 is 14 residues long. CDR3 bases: TGTGCCAGCGGGGGGACAGGGTTGGCCGGGGAGCTGTTTTTT. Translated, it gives CASGGTGLAGELFF.

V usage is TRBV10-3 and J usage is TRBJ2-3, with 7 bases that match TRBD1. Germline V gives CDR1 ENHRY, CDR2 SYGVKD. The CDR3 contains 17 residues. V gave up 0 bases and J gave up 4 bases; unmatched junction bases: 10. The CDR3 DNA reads TGTGCCATCAGTGAGTCAAGAGGGGGCGGAACTCCAGATACGCAGTATTTT. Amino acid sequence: CAISESRGGGTPDTQYF.

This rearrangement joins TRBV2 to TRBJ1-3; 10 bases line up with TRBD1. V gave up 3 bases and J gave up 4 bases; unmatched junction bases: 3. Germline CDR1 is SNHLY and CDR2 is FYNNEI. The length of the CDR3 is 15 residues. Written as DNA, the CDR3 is TGTGCCAGCAGTGACGACAGGGGGCCAGGAAACACCATATATTTT. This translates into CASSDDRGPGNTIYF. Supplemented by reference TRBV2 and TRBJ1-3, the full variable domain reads EPEVTQTPSHQVTQMGQEVILRCVPISNHLYFYWYRQILGQKVEFLVSFYNNEISEKSEIFDDQFSVERPDGSNFTLKIRSTKLEDSAMYFCASSDDRGPGNTIYFGEGSWLTVV.

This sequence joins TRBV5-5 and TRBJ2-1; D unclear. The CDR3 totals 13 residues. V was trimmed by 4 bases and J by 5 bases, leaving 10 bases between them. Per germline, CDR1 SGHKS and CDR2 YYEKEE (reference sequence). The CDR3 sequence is CASSPLTDNEQFF. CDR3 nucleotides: TGTGCCAGCAGCCCCCTCACGGACAATGAGCAGTTCTTC. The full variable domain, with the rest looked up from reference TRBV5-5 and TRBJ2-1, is DAGVTQSPTHLIKTRGQQVTLRCSPISGHKSVSWYQQVLGQGPQFIFQYYEKEERGRGNFPDRFSARQFPNYSSELNVNALLLGDSALYLCASSPLTDNEQFFGPGTRLTVL.

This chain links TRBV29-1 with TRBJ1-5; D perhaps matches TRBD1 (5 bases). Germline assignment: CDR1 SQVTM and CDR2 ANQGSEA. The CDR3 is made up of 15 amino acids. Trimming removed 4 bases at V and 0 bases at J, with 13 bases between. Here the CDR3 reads CSVGVEGDSNQPQHF. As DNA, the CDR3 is TGCAGCGTTGGGGTGGAAGGGGATAGCAATCAGCCCCAGCATTTT.

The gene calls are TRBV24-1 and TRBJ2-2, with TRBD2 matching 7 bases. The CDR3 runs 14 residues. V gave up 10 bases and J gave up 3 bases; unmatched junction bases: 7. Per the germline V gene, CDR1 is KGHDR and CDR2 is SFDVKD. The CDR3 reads CATTDGGYTGELFF. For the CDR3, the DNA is TGTGCCACAACCGACGGGGGGTACACCGGGGAGCTGTTTTTT.